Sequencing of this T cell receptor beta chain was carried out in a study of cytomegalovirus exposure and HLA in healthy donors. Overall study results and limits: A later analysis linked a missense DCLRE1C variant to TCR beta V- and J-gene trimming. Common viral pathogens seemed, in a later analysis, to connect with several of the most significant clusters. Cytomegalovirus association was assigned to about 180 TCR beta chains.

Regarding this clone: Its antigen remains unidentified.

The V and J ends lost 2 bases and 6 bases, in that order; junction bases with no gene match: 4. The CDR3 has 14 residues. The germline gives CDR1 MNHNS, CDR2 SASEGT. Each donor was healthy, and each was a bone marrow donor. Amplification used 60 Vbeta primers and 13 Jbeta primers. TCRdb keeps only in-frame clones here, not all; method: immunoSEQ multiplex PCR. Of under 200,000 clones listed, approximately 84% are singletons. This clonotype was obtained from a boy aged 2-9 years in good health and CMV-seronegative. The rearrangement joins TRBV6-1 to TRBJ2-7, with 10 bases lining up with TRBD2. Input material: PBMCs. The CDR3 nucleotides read TGTGCCAGCAGTGAAAGCGGGAGGGCTTTCGAGCAGTACTTC. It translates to CASSESGRAFEQYF.